A selection of T cell receptor beta chains follows, all from one sample in a study of T-cell memory formation after mild COVID-19. TCRdb re-called the 5' RACE reads through MiXCR, storing one row per CDR3 protein. The data hold approximately 350,000 distinct CDR3 sequences, with roughly an eighth observed a single time. Sequencing was carried out using PBMCs or a T cell subset sorted from them (not recorded which). The receptors come from a man aged 18 to 29 who had mild COVID-19 (a few samples of this study predate the infection). Cell type and time point are not known. Each CDR3 is given with its conserved first and last residue. The order of the fields is D gene, clone size, V gene, J gene, CDR3 protein, CDR3 DNA. D genes are given only for firm matches. Some rows have no size entry. The others give once, few or many, or a class for an expanded clone.

NA	NA	TRBV15	TRBJ2-5	CATSRERSGETQYF	TGTGCCACCAGCAGAGAGCGGAGCGGGGAGACCCAGTACTTC
TRBD1	NA	TRBV6-1	TRBJ1-1	CEERDRVNTEAFF	TGTGAGGAACGGGACAGGGTCAACACTGAAGCTTTCTTT
NA	few	TRBV20-1	TRBJ2-1	CSARDVDWEQFF	TGCAGTGCTAGAGATGTGGATTGGGAGCAGTTCTTC
NA	few	TRBV12-3/TRBV12-4	TRBJ1-5	CASSSYMGQPQHF	TGTGCCAGCAGTTCGTATATGGGGCAGCCCCAGCATTTT
NA	NA	TRBV12-3/TRBV12-4	TRBJ2-2	CASSLTRGELFF	TGTGCCAGCAGTTTGACCCGGGGGGAGCTGTTTTTT
NA	NA	TRBV28	TRBJ2-5	CASSLFFSTVQETQYF	TGTGCCAGCAGTTTATTCTTCTCGACAGTACAAGAGACCCAGTACTTC
NA	NA	TRBV4-3	TRBJ1-5	CASSQDPGPNQPQHF	TGCGCCAGCAGCCAAGATCCGGGACCAAATCAGCCCCAGCATTTT
NA	NA	TRBV30	TRBJ2-6	CAWRWTSGANVLTF	TGTGCCTGGAGATGGACCTCTGGGGCCAACGTCCTGACTTTC
NA	NA	TRBV5-1	TRBJ2-3	CASSLLFLPTDTQYF	TGCGCCAGCAGCTTGTTGTTCCTACCCACAGATACGCAGTATTTT
NA	few	TRBV6-5	TRBJ1-6	CASSYGGPGSPLHF	TGTGCCAGCAGTTACGGGGGGCCCGGGTCACCCCTCCACTTT
NA	NA	TRBV27	TRBJ1-5	CASSSRPSRQPQHF	TGTGCCAGCAGTTCTCGCCCGAGTAGACAGCCCCAGCATTTT
NA	many	TRBV5-5	TRBJ2-5	CASSLGPEQGGETQYF	TGTGCCAGCAGCTTGGGGCCCGAACAGGGCGGGGAGACCCAGTACTTC
NA	NA	TRBV19	TRBJ2-7	CASSVAQGPTYEQYF	TGTGCCAGTAGTGTCGCCCAGGGGCCCACCTACGAGCAGTACTTC
NA	NA	TRBV13	TRBJ1-5	CASSEVGQPQHF	TGTGCCAGCAGTGAAGTTGGTCAGCCCCAGCATTTT
TRBD2	NA	TRBV3-1	TRBJ2-1	CASSQDTSGGNEQFF	TGTGCCAGCAGCCAAGATACTAGCGGGGGGAATGAGCAGTTCTTC
NA	NA	TRBV20-1	TRBJ1-4	CSTITGGNEKLFF	TGCAGTACTATTACAGGCGGTAATGAAAAACTGTTTTTT
NA	few	TRBV3-1	TRBJ2-5	CASSQDPGKVTQYF	TGTGCCAGCAGCCAAGATCCCGGGAAGGTGACCCAGTACTTC
NA	NA	TRBV4-1	TRBJ2-1	CASSQRIPNNEQFF	TGCGCCAGCAGCCAGCGAATCCCAAACAATGAGCAGTTCTTC
NA	many	TRBV9	TRBJ1-2	CASSVATAGPGGYTF	TGTGCCAGCAGCGTAGCTACCGCAGGACCCGGCGGCTACACCTTC
NA	NA	TRBV4-1	TRBJ2-1	CASSQQDIGTSIRNEQFF	TGCGCCAGCAGCCAACAAGATATCGGGACCAGCATCCGCAATGAGCAGTTCTTC
NA	NA	TRBV6-1	TRBJ2-7	CASSEALPLGYEQYF	TGTGCCAGCAGTGAAGCGCTACCGCTAGGCTACGAGCAGTACTTC
NA	NA	TRBV11-2	TRBJ2-1	CASSARLETWGAAYNEQFF	TGTGCCAGCAGCGCTCGACTGGAGACCTGGGGGGCGGCCTACAATGAGCAGTTCTTC
NA	few	TRBV6-5	TRBJ1-1	CASSSYDMYTEAFF	TGTGCCAGCAGTTCTTACGACATGTACACTGAAGCTTTCTTT
NA	few	TRBV9	TRBJ2-3	CASSVEGTSDTQYF	TGTGCCAGCAGCGTAGAAGGGACATCAGATACGCAGTATTTT
TRBD1	NA	TRBV20-1	TRBJ2-7	CSARSDRAYEQYF	TGCAGTGCTAGGTCCGACAGGGCCTACGAGCAGTACTTC
TRBD1	few	TRBV24-1	TRBJ2-2	CATRSDRAPGELFF	TGTGCCACCAGATCCGACAGGGCCCCCGGGGAGCTGTTTTTT
TRBD1	few	TRBV28	TRBJ2-1	CASSLGTGGTNARFF	TGTGCCAGCAGCCTCGGGACAGGGGGTACTAATGCAAGATTCTTC
TRBD1	NA	TRBV28	TRBJ1-6	CASRHHLNRGKENSPLHF	TGTGCCAGCAGGCATCACCTCAACAGGGGAAAGGAGAATTCACCCCTCCACTTT